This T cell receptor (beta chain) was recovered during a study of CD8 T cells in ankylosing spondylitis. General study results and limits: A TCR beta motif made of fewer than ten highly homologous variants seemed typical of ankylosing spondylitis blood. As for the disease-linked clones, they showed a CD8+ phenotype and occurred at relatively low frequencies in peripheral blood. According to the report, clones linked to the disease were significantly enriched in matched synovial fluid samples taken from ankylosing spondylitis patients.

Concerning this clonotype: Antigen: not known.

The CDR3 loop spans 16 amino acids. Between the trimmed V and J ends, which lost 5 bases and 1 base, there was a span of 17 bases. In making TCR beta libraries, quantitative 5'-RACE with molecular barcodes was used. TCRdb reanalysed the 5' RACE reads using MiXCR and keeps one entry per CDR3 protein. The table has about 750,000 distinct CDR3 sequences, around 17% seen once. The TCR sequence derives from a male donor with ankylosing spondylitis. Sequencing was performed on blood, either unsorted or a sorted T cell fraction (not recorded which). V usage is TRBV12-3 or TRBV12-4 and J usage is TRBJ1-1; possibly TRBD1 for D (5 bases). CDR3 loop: CASSLGTFWENTEAFF. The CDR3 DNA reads TGTGCCAGCAGTCTAGGGACTTTCTGGGAGAACACTGAAGCTTTCTTT.